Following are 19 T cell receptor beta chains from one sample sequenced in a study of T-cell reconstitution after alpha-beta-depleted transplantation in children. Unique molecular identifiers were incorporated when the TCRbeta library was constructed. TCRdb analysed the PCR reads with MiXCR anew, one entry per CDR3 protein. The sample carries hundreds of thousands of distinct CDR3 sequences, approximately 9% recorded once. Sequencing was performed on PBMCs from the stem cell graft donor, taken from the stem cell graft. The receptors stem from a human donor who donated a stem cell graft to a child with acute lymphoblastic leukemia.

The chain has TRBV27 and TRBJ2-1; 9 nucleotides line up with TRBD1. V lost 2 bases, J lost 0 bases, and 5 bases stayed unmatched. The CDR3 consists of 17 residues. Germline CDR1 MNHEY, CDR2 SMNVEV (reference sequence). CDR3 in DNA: TGTGCCAGCAGTTTACCTGGACAGGGGAGCTCCTACAATGAGCAGTTCTTC. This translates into CASSLPGQGSSYNEQFF.

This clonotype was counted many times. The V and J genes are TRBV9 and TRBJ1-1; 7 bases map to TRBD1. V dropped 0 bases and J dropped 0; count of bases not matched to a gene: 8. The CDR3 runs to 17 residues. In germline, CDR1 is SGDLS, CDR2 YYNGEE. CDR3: CASSVGRQQGMNTEAFF. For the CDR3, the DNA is TGTGCCAGCAGCGTAGGTCGACAACAGGGGATGAACACTGAAGCTTTCTTT.

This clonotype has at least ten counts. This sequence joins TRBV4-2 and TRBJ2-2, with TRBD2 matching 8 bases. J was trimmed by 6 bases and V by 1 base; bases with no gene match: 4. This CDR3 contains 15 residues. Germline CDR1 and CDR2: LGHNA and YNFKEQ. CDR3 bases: TGTGCCAGCAGCCAAGCCGGGGGGGGTTCCGGGGAGCTGTTTTTT. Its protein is CASSQAGGGSGELFF.

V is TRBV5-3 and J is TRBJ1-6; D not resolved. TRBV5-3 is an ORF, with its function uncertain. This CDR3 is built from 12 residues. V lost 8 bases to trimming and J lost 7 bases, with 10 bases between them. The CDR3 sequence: CASSGWNSPLHF. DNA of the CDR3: TGTGCCAGCAGCGGTTGGAATTCACCCCTCCACTTT.

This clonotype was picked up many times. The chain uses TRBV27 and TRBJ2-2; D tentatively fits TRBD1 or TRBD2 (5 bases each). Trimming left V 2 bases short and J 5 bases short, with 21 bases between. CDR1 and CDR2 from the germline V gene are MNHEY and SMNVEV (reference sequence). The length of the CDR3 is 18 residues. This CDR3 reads CASSLAPLFGARTGELFF. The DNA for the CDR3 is TGTGCCAGCAGTTTAGCCCCTTTGTTCGGGGCCCGAACCGGGGAGCTGTTTTTT.

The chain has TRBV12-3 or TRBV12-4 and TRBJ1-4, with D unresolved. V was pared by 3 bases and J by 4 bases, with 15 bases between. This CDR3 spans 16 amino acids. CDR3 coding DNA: TGTGCCAGCAGTTTTCACCTGCCTCGAGGTAATGAAAAACTGTTTTTT. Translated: CASSFHLPRGNEKLFF.

The CDR3 nucleotides read TGTGCCAGCAGCACCCCCGGGACTAGCACCGGGGAGCTGTTTTTT. As protein: CASSTPGTSTGELFF. The chain has TRBV7-6 and TRBJ2-2, with 8 nucleotides matching TRBD2. Germline-derived CDR1 and CDR2 are SGHVS and FNYEAQ. The J segment lost 4 bases and the V segment lost 5 bases, leaving 6 bases of the junction unmatched. The CDR3 has 15 residues.

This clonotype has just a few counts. As DNA, the CDR3 is TGTGCCAGCAGTCTGGGACAGGGGGCTTCTGGAAACACCATATATTTT. Protein sequence: CASSLGQGASGNTIYF. The rearrangement uses TRBV6-1 and TRBJ1-3; 12 bases are a match to TRBD1. The CDR3 runs to 16 residues. V dropped 5 bases and J dropped 1; count of bases not matched to a gene: 3. Germline V lookup: CDR1 MNHNS, CDR2 SASEGT.

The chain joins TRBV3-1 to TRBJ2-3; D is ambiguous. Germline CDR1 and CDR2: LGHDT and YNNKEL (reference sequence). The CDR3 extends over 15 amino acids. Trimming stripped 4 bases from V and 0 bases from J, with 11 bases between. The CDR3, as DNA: TGTGCCAGCAGCCGGACGGACCACAGCACAGATACGCAGTATTTT. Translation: CASSRTDHSTDTQYF.

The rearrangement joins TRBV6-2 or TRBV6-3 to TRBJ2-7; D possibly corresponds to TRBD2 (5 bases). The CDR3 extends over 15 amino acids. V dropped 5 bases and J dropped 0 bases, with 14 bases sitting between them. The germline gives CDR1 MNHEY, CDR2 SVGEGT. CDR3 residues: CASSDGLATSYEQYF. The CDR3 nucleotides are TGTGCCAGCAGTGATGGACTCGCAACCTCCTACGAGCAGTACTTC.

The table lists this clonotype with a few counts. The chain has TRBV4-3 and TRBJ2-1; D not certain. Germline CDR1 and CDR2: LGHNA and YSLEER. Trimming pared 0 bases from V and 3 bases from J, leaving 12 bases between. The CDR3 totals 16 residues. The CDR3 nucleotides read TGCGCCAGCAGCCAAGAGATTCGAGGTCGCTACAATGAGCAGTTCTTC. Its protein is CASSQEIRGRYNEQFF.

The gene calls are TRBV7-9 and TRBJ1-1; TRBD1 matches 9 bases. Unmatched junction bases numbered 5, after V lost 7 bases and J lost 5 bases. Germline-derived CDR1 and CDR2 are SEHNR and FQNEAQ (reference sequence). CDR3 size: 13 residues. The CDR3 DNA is TGTGCCAGCATCGGGACAGGGACAACTGAAGCTTTCTTT. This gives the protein CASIGTGTTEAFF.

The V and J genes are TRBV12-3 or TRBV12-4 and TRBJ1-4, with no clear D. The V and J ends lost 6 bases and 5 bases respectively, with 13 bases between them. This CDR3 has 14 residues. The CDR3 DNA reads TGTGCCAGCAGGCCCGGACCTAGGAATGAAAAACTGTTTTTT. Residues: CASRPGPRNEKLFF.

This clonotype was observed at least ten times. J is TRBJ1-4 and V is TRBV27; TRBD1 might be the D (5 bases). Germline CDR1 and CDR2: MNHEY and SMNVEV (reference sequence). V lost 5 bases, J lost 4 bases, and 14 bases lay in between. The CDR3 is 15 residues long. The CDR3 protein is CASSPTGGINEKLFF. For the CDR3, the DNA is TGTGCCAGCAGTCCCACGGGGGGAATTAATGAAAAACTGTTTTTT. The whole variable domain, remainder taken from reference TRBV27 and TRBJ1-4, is EAQVTQNPRYLITVTGKKLTVTCSQNMNHEYMSWYRQDPGLGLRQIYYSMNVEVTDKGDVPEGYKVSRKEKRNFPLILESPSPNQTSLYFCASSPTGGINEKLFFGSGTQLSVL.

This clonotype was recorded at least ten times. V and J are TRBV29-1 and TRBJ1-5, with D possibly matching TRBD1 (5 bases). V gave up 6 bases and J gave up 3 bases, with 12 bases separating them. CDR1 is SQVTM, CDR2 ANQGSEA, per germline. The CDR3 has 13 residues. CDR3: CSVRERDNQPQHF. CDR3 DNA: TGCAGCGTCAGGGAGCGGGACAATCAGCCCCAGCATTTT. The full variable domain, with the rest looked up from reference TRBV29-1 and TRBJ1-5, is SAVISQKPSRDICQRGTSLTIQCQVDSQVTMMFWYRQQPGQSLTLIATANQGSEATYESGFVIDKFPISRPNLTFSTLTVSNMSPEDSSIYLCSVRERDNQPQHFGDGTRLSIL.

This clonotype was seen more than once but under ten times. Here the CDR3 DNA reads TGCAGTGCTAGGCGGACAGGGGGTGGGTTTGGTCAGCCCCAGCATTTT. Translating it yields CSARRTGGGFGQPQHF. The chain has TRBV20-1 and TRBJ1-5; TRBD1 matches 10 bases. V was clipped by 3 bases and J by 6 bases; unmatched bases: 11. Germline CDR1 is DFQATT and CDR2 is SNEGSKA (reference sequence). The CDR3 is 16 residues long.

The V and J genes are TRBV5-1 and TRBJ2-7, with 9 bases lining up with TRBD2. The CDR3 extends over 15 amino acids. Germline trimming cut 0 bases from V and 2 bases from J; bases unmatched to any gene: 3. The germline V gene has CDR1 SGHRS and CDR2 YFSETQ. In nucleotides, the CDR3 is TGCGCCAGCAGCTTGGAGGTAGCGGGGGCCTACGAGCAGTACTTC. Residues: CASSLEVAGAYEQYF.

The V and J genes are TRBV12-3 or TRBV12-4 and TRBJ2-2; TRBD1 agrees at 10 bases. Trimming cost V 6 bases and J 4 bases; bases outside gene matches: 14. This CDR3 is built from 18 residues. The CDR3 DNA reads TGTGCCAGCAGCCCTTCCCCGGGACAGGGGCCGGGCACCGGGGAGCTGTTTTTT. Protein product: CASSPSPGQGPGTGELFF.

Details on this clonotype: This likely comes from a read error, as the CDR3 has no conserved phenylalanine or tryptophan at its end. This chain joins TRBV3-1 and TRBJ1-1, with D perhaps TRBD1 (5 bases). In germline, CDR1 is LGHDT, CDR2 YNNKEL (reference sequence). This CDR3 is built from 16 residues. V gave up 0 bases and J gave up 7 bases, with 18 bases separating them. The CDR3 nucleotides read TGTGCCAGCAGCCAAGATTCGAGTTCGTGGGGACTTGAAGCTTTCTGT. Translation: CASSQDSSSWGLEAFC.